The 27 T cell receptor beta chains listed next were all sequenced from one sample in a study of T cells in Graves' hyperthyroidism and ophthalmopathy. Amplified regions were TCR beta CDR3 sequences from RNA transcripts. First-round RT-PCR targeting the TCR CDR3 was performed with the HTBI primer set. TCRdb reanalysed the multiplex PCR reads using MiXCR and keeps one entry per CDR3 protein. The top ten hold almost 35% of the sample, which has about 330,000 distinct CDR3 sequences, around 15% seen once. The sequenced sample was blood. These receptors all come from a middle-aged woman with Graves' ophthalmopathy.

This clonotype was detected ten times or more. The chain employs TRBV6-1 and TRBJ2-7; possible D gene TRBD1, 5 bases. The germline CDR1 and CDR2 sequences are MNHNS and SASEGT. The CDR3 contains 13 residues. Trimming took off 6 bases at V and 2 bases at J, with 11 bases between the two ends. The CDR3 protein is CASSRTGAYEQYF. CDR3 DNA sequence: TGTGCCAGCAGCCGAACAGGAGCCTACGAGCAGTACTTC.

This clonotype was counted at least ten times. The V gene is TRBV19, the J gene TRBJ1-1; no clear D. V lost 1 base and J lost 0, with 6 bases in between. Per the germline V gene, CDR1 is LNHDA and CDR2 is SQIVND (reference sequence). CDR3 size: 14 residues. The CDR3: CASSIGVLNTEAFF. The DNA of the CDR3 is TGTGCCAGTAGTATAGGAGTATTGAACACTGAAGCTTTCTTT.

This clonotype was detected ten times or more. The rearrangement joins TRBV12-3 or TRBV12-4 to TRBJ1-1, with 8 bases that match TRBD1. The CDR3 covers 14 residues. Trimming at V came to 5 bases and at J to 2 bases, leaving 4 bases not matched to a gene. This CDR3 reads CASSPGGVNTEAFF. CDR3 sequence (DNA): TGTGCCAGCAGTCCAGGGGGCGTCAACACTGAAGCTTTCTTT.

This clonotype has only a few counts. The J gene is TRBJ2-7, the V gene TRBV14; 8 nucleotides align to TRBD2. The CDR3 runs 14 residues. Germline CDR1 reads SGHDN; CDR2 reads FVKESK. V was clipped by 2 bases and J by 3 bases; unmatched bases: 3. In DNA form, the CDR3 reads TGTGCCAGCAGCCAAAAGCGGGGGCTCTACGAGCAGTACTTC. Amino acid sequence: CASSQKRGLYEQYF. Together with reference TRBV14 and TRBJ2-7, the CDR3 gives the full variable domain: EAGVTQFPSHSVIEKGQTVTLRCDPISGHDNLYWYRRVMGKEIKFLLHFVKESKQDESGMPNNRFLAERTGGTYSTLKVQPAELEDSGVYFCASSQKRGLYEQYFGPGTRLTVT.

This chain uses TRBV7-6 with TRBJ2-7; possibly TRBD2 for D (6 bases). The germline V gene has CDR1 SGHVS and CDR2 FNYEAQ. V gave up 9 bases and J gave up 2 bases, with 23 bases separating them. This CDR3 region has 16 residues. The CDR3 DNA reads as TGTGCCAGACCACCACTGGGGGAGGCCCCCCCCTACGAGCAGTACTTC. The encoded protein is CARPPLGEAPPYEQYF.

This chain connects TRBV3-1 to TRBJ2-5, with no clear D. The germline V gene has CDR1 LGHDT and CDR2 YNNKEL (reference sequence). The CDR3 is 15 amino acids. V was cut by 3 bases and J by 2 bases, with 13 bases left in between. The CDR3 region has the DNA TGTGCCAGCAGCCAGATGTACAATCCGCAAGAGACCCAGTACTTC. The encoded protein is CASSQMYNPQETQYF.

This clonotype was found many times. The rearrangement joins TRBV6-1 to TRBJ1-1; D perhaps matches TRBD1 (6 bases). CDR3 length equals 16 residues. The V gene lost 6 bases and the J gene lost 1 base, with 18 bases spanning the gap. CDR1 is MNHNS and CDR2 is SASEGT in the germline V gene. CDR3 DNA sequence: TGTGCCAGCAGCGCGTACGGGGGCTCGGAGAACACTGAAGCTTTCTTT. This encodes CASSAYGGSENTEAFF.

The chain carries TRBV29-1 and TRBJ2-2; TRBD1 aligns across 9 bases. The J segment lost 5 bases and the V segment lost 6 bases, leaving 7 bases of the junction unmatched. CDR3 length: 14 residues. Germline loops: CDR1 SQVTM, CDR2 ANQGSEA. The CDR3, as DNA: TGCAGCGTGAAAAAGACAGGGGGGACCGGGGAGCTGTTTTTT. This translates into CSVKKTGGTGELFF.

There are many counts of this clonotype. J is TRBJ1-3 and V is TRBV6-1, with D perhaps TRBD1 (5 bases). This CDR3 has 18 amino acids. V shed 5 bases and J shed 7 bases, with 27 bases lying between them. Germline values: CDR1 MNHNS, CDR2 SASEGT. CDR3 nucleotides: TGTGCCAGCAGTTACCTTGCCCCGGATCAGGGCTACGGGAACACCATATATTTT. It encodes CASSYLAPDQGYGNTIYF.

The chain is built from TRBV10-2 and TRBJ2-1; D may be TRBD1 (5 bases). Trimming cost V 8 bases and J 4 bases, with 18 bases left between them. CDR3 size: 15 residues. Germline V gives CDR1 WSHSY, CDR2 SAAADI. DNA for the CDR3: TGCGCCAGCGATTCCGACAGTTCTGGGTACAATGAGCAGTTCTTC. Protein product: CASDSDSSGYNEQFF.

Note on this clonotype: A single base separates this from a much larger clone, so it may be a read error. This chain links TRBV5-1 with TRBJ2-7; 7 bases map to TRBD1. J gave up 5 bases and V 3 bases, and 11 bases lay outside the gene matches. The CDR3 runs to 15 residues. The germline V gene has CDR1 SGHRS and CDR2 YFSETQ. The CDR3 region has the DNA TGCGCCAGCAGCTGGACAGGTACAAGGATGGACGAGCAGTACTTC. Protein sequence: CASSWTGTRMDEQYF. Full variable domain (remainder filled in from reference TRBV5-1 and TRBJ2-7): KAGVTQTPRYLIKTRGQQVTLSCSPISGHRSVSWYQQTPGQGLQFLFEYFSETQRNKGNFPGRFSGRQFSNSRSEMNVSTLELGDSALYLCASSWTGTRMDEQYFGPGTRLTVT.

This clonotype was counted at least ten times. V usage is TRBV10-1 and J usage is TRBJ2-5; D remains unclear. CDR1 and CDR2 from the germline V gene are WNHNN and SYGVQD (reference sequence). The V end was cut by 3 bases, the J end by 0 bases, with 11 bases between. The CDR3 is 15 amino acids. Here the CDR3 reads CASSDTGHNQETQYF. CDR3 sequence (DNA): TGCGCCAGCAGTGACACGGGCCACAACCAAGAGACCCAGTACTTC.

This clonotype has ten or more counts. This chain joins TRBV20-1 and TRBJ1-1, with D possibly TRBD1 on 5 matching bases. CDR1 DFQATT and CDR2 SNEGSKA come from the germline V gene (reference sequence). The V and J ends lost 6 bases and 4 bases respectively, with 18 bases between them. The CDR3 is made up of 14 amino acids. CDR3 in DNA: TGCAGTGCCACAAATACAGGAGTGCCCACTGAAGCTTTCTTT. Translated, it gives CSATNTGVPTEAFF.

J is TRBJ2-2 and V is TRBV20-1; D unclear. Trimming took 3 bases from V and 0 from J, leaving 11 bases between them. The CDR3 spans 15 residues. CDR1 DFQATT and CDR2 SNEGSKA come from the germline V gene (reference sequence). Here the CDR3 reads CSASSSLTNTGELFF. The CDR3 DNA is TGCAGTGCTAGCAGTAGCCTCACGAACACCGGGGAGCTGTTTTTT.

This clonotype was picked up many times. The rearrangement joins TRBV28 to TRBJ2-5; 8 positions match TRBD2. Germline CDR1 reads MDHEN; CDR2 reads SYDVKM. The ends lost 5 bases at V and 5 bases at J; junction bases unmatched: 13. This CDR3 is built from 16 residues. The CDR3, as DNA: TGTGCCAGCAGTACCTTAGCGGGGACGGGCGGGGAGACCCAGTACTTC. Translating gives CASSTLAGTGGETQYF.

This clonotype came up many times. The CDR3 sequence is CASSRGLNRFYEQYF. CDR3 bases: TGTGCCAGCAGTCGTGGGCTCAATAGATTTTACGAGCAGTACTTC. The gene calls are TRBV6-1 and TRBJ2-7; no definite D call. Trimming stripped 5 bases from V and 4 bases from J, with 18 bases between. This CDR3 is 15 amino acids long. Germline V lookup: CDR1 MNHNS, CDR2 SASEGT.

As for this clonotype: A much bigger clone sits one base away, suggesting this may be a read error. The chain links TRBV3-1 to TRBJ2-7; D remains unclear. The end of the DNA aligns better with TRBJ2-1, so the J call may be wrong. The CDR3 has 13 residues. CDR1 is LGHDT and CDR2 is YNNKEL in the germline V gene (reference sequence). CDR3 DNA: TGTGCCAGCAGCCAAGGGGTCTCCTACGAGCAGTTCTTC. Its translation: CASSQGVSYEQFF.

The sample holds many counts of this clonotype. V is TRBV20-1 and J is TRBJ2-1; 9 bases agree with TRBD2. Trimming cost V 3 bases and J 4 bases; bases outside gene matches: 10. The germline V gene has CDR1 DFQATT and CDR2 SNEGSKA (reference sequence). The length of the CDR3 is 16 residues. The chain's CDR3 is CSARSPGTSRYNEQFF. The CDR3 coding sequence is TGCAGTGCTAGGTCTCCCGGGACTAGCCGATACAATGAGCAGTTCTTC.

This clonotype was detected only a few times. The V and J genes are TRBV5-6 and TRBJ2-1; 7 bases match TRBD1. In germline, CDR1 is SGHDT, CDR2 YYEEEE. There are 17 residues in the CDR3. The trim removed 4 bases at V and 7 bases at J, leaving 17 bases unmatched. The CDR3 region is CASSPPLDRTHRNEQFF. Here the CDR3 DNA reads TGTGCCAGCAGCCCCCCCCTGGACAGGACACACAGGAATGAGCAGTTCTTC.

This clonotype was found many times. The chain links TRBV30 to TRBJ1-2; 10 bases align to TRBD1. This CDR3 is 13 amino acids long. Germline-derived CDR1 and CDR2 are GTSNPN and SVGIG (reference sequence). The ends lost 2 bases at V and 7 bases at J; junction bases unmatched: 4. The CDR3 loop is CAWSFGQGGGYTF. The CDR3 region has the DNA TGTGCCTGGAGTTTTGGACAGGGGGGTGGCTACACCTTC. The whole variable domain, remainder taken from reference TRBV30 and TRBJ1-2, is SQTIHQWPATLVQPVGSPLSLECTVEGTSNPNLYWYRQAAGRGLQLLFYSVGIGQISSEVPQNLSASRPQDRQFILSSKKLLLSDSGFYLCAWSFGQGGGYTFGSGTRLTVV.

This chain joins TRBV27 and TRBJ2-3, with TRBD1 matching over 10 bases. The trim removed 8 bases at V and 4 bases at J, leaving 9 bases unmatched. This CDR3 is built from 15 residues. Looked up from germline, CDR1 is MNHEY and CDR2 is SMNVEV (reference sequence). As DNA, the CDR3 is TGTGCCAGCCGAGAAATGACAGGGGGCGCAGATACGCAGTATTTT. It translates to CASREMTGGADTQYF.

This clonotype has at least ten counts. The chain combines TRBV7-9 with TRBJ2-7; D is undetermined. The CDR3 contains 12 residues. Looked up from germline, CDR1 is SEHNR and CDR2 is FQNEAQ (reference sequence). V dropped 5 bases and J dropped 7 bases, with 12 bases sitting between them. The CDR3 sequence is CASSPGPVEQYF. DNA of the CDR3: TGTGCCAGCAGCCCGGGCCCCGTTGAGCAGTACTTC.

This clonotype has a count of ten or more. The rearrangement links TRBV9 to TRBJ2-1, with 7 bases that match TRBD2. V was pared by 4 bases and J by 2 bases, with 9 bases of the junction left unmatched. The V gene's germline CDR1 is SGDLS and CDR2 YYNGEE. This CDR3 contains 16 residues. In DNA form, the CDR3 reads TGTGCCAGCAGCCTAGAGGCGGGAGTAACCTACAATGAGCAGTTCTTC. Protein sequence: CASSLEAGVTYNEQFF.

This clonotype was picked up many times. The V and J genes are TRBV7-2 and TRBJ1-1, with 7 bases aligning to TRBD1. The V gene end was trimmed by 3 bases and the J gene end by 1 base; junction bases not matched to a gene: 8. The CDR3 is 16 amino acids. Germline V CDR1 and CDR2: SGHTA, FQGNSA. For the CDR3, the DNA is TGTGCCAGCAGCTTCACAGGGGCCCTATCGAACACTGAAGCTTTCTTT. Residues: CASSFTGALSNTEAFF. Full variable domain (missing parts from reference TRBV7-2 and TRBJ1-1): GAGVSQSPSNKVTEKGKDVELRCDPISGHTALYWYRQSLGQGLEFLIYFQGNSAPDKSGLPSDRFSAERTGGSVSTLTIQRTQQEDSAVYLCASSFTGALSNTEAFFGQGTRLTVV.

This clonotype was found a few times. CDR3 region: CSARSGLQETQYF. The CDR3 DNA follows: TGCAGTGCTAGATCGGGGCTCCAAGAGACCCAGTACTTC. This chain connects TRBV20-1 to TRBJ2-5; the D gene could be TRBD1 or TRBD2 (5 bases each). In germline, CDR1 is DFQATT, CDR2 SNEGSKA (reference sequence). Between the trimmed V and J ends, which lost 2 bases and 1 base, there was a span of 8 bases. The CDR3 has 13 amino acids.

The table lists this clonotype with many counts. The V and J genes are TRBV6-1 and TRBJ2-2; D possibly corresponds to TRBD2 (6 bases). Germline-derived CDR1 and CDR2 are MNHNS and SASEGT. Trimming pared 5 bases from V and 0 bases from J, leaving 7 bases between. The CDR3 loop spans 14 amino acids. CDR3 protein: CASSRDSNTGELFF. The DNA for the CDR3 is TGTGCCAGCAGTCGGGACTCGAACACCGGGGAGCTGTTTTTT.

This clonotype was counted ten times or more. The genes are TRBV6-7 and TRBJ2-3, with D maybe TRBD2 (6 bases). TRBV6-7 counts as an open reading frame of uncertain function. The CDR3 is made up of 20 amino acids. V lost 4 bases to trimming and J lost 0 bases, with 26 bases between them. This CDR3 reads CASSSNANPGGRESTDTQYF. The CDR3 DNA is TGTGCCAGCAGTTCCAACGCCAACCCCGGAGGGCGGGAAAGCACAGATACGCAGTATTTT.